These T cell receptor beta chains were read from a single sample in a study of OX40 agonist ivuxolimab in advanced cancers. The table came from immunoSEQ multiplex PCR; TCRdb's copy has only in-frame clones and leaves some out. The table includes 70,000 or so clones, around 90% detected once. The sample here was CD4+ or CD8+ T cells sorted from blood, taken in a trial of the OX40 agonist ivuxolimab. These receptors originate from an adult with an advanced solid tumor such as melanoma, head and neck, liver or kidney cancer. Both conserved end residues are part of each CDR3. A D gene is named only where the DNA matches it firmly. Clone size is stated in some rows and not others, as once, few, many or a class when expanded.

abundance,v_gene,d_gene,j_gene,CDR3aa,CDR3nt
-,TRBV5-1,-,TRBJ1-3,CASSPGGVAGNTIYF,TGCGCCAGCAGCCCTGGGGGGGTAGCAGGAAACACCATATATTTT
-,TRBV5-1,-,TRBJ1-4,CAGGRGTIGEKLFF,TGCGCCGGGGGAAGGGGGACGATCGGTGAAAAACTGTTTTTT
-,TRBV18,-,TRBJ1-6,CASSPRGKSDNSPLHF,TGTGCCAGCTCACCAAGGGGGAAAAGCGATAATTCACCCCTCCACTTT
-,TRBV21-1,-,TRBJ2-7,CASSNGTSGRTDGNEQYF,TGTGCCAGCAGCAATGGGACTAGCGGGAGGACGGACGGCAACGAGCAGTACTTC
-,TRBV10-3,-,TRBJ2-2,CAISESGMPNTGELFF,TGTGCCATCAGTGAGTCGGGGATGCCTAACACCGGGGAGCTGTTTTTT
-,TRBV10-3,-,TRBJ2-2,CAITPGRGTGELFF,TGTGCCATCACCCCCGGCAGGGGCACCGGGGAGCTGTTTTTT
-,TRBV4-1,-,TRBJ2-6,CASRGRANVLTF,TGCGCCAGCAGGGGGAGGGCCAACGTCCTGACTTTC
-,TRBV6-1,-,TRBJ1-1,CASSEEGGLNTEAFF,TGTGCCAGCAGTGAAGAGGGGGGGCTGAACACTGAAGCTTTCTTT
-,TRBV5-6,-,TRBJ2-1,CASSLEGVNEQFF,TGTGCCAGCAGCTTGGAAGGGGTCAATGAGCAGTTCTTC
-,TRBV9,-,TRBJ2-5,CASSAQGSETQYF,TGTGCCAGCAGCGCGCAGGGCTCGGAGACCCAGTACTTC
-,TRBV5-1,-,TRBJ1-6,CASSPVSSYNSPLHF,TGCGCCAGCTCCCCAGTGAGCTCCTATAATTCACCCCTCCACTTT
-,TRBV18,TRBD1,TRBJ1-1,CASSPPPTGQLNTEAFF,TGTGCCAGCTCACCACCCCCGACGGGACAGCTGAACACTGAAGCTTTCTTT
-,TRBV11-3,-,TRBJ1-1,CASSLHGGDTEAFF,TGTGCCAGCAGCTTACACGGGGGGGACACTGAAGCTTTCTTT
-,TRBV7-2,-,TRBJ1-5,CASSLGSRGQPQHF,TGTGCCAGCAGCTTAGGAAGCAGGGGCCAGCCCCAGCATTTT
-,TRBV10-3,-,TRBJ2-1,CAISWDGRYNEQFF,TGTGCCATCAGCTGGGACGGTCGCTACAATGAGCAGTTCTTC
-,TRBV5-1,-,TRBJ2-7,CASSLGAGLSFEQYF,TGCGCCAGCAGCTTGGGGGCGGGACTCTCTTTCGAGCAGTACTTC
-,TRBV19,TRBD1,TRBJ2-5,CASSEYRGQETQYF,TGTGCCAGTAGTGAGTACAGGGGGCAAGAGACCCAGTACTTC
-,TRBV4-2,-,TRBJ1-1,CASSQDLRRNTEAFF,TGTGCCAGCAGCCAAGACCTGAGGAGGAACACTGAAGCTTTCTTT
-,TRBV11-3,TRBD2,TRBJ2-2,CASSFSSGRRTGELFF,TGTGCCAGCAGCTTTAGTAGCGGGAGGCGGACCGGGGAGCTGTTTTTT
-,TRBV18,-,TRBJ2-5,CASSQGTLETQYF,TGTGCCAGCTCACAGGGGACTCTGGAGACCCAGTACTTC
-,TRBV5-1,-,TRBJ2-5,CASSLVVRTRGLETQYF,TGCGCCAGCAGCTTGGTAGTTCGGACAAGGGGTTTGGAGACCCAGTACTTC
-,TRBV2,-,TRBJ2-5,CASRDSAKETQYF,TGTGCCAGCAGGGATAGCGCGAAAGAGACCCAGTACTTC
once,TRBV18,-,TRBJ2-1,CASSPKRDGEQFF,TGTGCCAGCTCACCAAAGAGGGACGGGGAGCAGTTCTTC
once,TRBV7-2,TRBD1,TRBJ2-2,CASSLAGTENTGELFF,TGTGCCAGCAGCTTAGCCGGGACAGAGAACACCGGGGAGCTGTTTTTT
-,TRBV10-3,TRBD1,TRBJ2-7,CAISEYYRGEQYF,TGTGCCATCAGTGAGTACTACAGGGGCGAGCAGTACTTC
-,TRBV6-6,TRBD1,TRBJ2-7,CASSYSARGWDYEQYF,TGTGCCAGCAGTTACTCCGCCAGGGGGTGGGATTACGAGCAGTACTTC
-,TRBV7-9,TRBD1,TRBJ2-5,CASSNNRQGRETQYF,TGTGCCAGCAGCAACAACAGACAGGGACGGGAGACCCAGTACTTC
-,TRBV7-3,-,TRBJ2-5,CASSLNFQETQYF,TGTGCCAGCAGCTTAAACTTTCAAGAGACCCAGTACTTC
once,TRBV2,-,TRBJ2-2,CASRLTGSTGELFF,TGTGCCAGCAGACTTACAGGGAGCACCGGGGAGCTGTTTTTT
-,TRBV7-9,-,TRBJ2-1,CASSLIEYNEQFF,TGTGCCAGCAGCTTAATTGAATACAATGAGCAGTTCTTC
-,TRBV30,-,TRBJ1-1,CAWSVHSNPSPAFF,TGTGCCTGGAGTGTACATTCTAATCCAAGCCCGGCTTTCTTT
-,TRBV10-3,TRBD1,TRBJ1-2,CAITDSLGPPGQNYGYTF,TGTGCCATCACGGATAGCCTGGGTCCTCCGGGACAGAACTATGGCTACACCTTC
-,TRBV30,TRBD2,TRBJ2-1,CAWSHQRGAPDEQFF,TGTGCCTGGAGCCATCAGCGGGGGGCCCCTGATGAGCAGTTCTTC
-,TRBV27,TRBD2,TRBJ2-7,CASSQHLGGVGAGTSYEQYF,TGTGCCAGCAGTCAACACCTCGGGGGGGTTGGAGCGGGAACCTCCTACGAGCAGTACTTC
-,TRBV9,-,TRBJ2-3,CASSVKADLTTDTQYF,TGTGCCAGCAGCGTAAAGGCCGACTTAACGACAGATACGCAGTATTTT
-,TRBV28,TRBD2,TRBJ2-7,CASSLSPSGGYEQYF,TGTGCCAGCAGTTTATCCCCTAGCGGGGGATACGAGCAGTACTTC
-,TRBV6-1,-,TRBJ1-2,CASSGGKIYGYTF,TGTGCCAGCAGTGGCGGCAAGATCTATGGCTACACCTTC
once,TRBV6-5,TRBD2,TRBJ2-7,CASSYSTAGELEQYF,TGTGCCAGCAGTTACTCGACGGCGGGAGAGCTCGAGCAGTACTTC
-,TRBV7-9,TRBD2,TRBJ2-1,CASSLVLAGITEQFF,TGTGCCAGCAGCTTAGTCCTAGCGGGAATTACTGAGCAGTTCTTC
few,TRBV30,-,TRBJ1-4,CAWSPGWGEKLFF,TGTGCCTGGAGTCCCGGGTGGGGTGAAAAACTGTTTTTT
once,TRBV7-2,-,TRBJ2-3,CASSLVPESDTQYF,TGTGCCAGCAGCTTAGTACCTGAATCAGATACGCAGTATTTT
-,TRBV7-2,TRBD1,TRBJ2-7,CASSLVLDRGEQYF,TGTGCCAGCAGCTTAGTTCTAGACAGGGGAGAACAGTACTTC
-,TRBV18,TRBD1,TRBJ2-7,CASSPLRQGAYEQYF,TGTGCCAGCTCACCACTAAGGCAGGGGGCATACGAGCAGTACTTC
-,TRBV25-1,-,TRBJ1-4,CASTQTATNEKLFF,TGTGCCAGCACGCAGACAGCAACTAATGAAAAACTGTTTTTT
-,TRBV7-6,-,TRBJ1-2,CASSDTTDPGGYTF,TGTGCCAGCAGCGACACGACAGACCCGGGGGGCTACACCTTC
-,TRBV11-3,-,TRBJ2-6,CASSLGVGSGANVLTF,TGTGCCAGCAGCTTAGGGGTTGGCTCTGGGGCCAACGTCCTGACTTTC
-,TRBV5-4,TRBD1,TRBJ1-4,CASSADRATNEKLFF,TGTGCCAGCAGCGCGGACAGGGCAACTAATGAAAAACTGTTTTTT
few,TRBV11-2,-,TRBJ2-5,CASSFVGLKETQYF,TGTGCCAGCAGCTTCGTGGGCCTGAAGGAGACCCAGTACTTC
-,TRBV7-8,-,TRBJ1-6,CASSLVLGDNSPLHF,TGTGCCAGCAGCTTAGTGTTGGGCGATAATTCACCCCTCCACTTT
-,TRBV5-4,-,TRBJ1-2,CASSLGISGGYTF,TGTGCCAGCAGCTTGGGGATCTCGGGTGGCTACACCTTC
-,TRBV14,TRBD1,TRBJ1-2,CASSPDSQGRYGYTF,TGTGCCAGCAGCCCAGATTCACAGGGGCGGTATGGCTACACCTTC
-,TRBV28,TRBD2,TRBJ2-1,CASSSLAGRSYNEQFF,TGTGCCAGCAGTAGCTTAGCGGGAAGATCCTACAATGAGCAGTTCTTC
-,TRBV27,TRBD1,TRBJ2-1,CASSLYRGNEQFF,TGTGCCAGCAGTTTATACAGGGGCAATGAGCAGTTCTTC